This record looks at one T cell receptor (beta chain) sequence and its context. The sample originates from a study of blood T cell repertoires in COVID-19. Produced via immunoSEQ multiplex PCR; TCRdb's table is partial and in-frame only. The top ten hold 3.5% to 5.5% of the sample, which has fewer than 100,000 clones, nearly 90% seen once. The CDR3 spans 17 residues. Germline V gives CDR1 KGHSH, CDR2 LQKENI. Unmatched junction bases numbered 17, after V lost 5 bases and J lost 5 bases. The chain has TRBV18 and TRBJ2-5; 7 nucleotides agree with TRBD2. The sample consisted of peripheral blood. The receptor comes from a man aged 70-80 years with acute or convalescent COVID-19. CDR3 in DNA: TGTGCCAGCTCATTACGTACTAGCGCCCCAACTAAGGAGACCCAGTACTTC. This gives the protein CASSLRTSAPTKETQYF. The full variable domain, completed using reference TRBV18 and TRBJ2-5, is NAGVMQNPRHLVRRRGQEARLRCSPMKGHSHVYWYRQLPEEGLKFMVYLQKENIIDESGMPKERFSAEFPKEGPSILRIQQVVRGDSAAYFCASSLRTSAPTKETQYFGPGTRLLVL.